This paragraph reports one T cell receptor beta chain. Antigen unknown. The study drew the donors from its 120-subject validation cohort, separate from the 666-subject first cohort. The sample comes from a study of cytomegalovirus exposure and HLA in healthy donors. Produced via immunoSEQ multiplex PCR; TCRdb's table is partial and in-frame only. The table shows hundreds of thousands of clones, with more than 75% occurring only once. The CDR3 sequence is 14 residues long. V was cut by 1 base and J by 2 bases, with 12 bases left in between. Germline V CDR1 and CDR2: GTSNPN, SVGIG (reference sequence). Study-level findings and limits: The listing of 150 to 200 TCR beta chains classed them as cytomegalovirus-associated. Rare TCR sequences predominated, though certain public TCRs were found in many donors. Using the classifier, cytomegalovirus status was reportedly diagnosed with high specificity and sensitivity.

V gene TRBV30 combines with J gene TRBJ2-7; D might be TRBD1 (6 bases). The sequencing input was PBMCs. This sequence was found in a woman between 18 and 29 years old in good health and CMV-seronegative. DNA of the CDR3: TGTGCCTGGAGTGAAGGTAGGGGGACCTACGAGCAGTACTTC. This sequence encodes CAWSEGRGTYEQYF.